This entry concerns a single T cell receptor (beta chain). No antigen is known for it. No base-level quality is on record; no much larger clone is a single base apart. This record belongs to a study of control samples from healthy donors and cancer patients (TCRdb year 2020). The library was built by means of the immunoSEQ multiplex PCR assay. Drawn from immuneACCESS, this table holds only the in-frame rearrangements with V and J called that TCRdb kept. Clones are partly lost; checked studies trace under half to an unresolved V gene and leave the rest unexplained. The sample includes tens of thousands of clones, with 75% to 90% observed a single time. 6.5% to 8.5% of the sample is taken by the ten largest. V lost 0 bases and J lost 0 bases; the stretch between them is 4 bases long. CDR1 SGDLS and CDR2 YYNGEE are derived from the germline V gene. The CDR3 numbers 14 residues from cysteine through phenylalanine. The sequence is cut down to CDR3 DNA, 42 bases in frame from base 1.

Sequencing was done on a sample of blood. The chain links TRBV9 with TRBJ1-5; a confident D gene designation cannot be given. This receptor was taken from a man in his fifties or sixties in good health. The DNA sequence is given as TGTGCCAGCAGCGTAGGATATAGCAATCAGCCCCAGCATTTT. This is translated as CASSVGYSNQPQHF.